These T cell receptor beta chains were read from a single sample in a study of cytomegalovirus exposure and HLA in healthy donors. Sequenced by immunoSEQ multiplex PCR; TCRdb stores in-frame clones only, minus some. This table has about 200,000 clones, approximately 80% appearing once. Source material: PBMCs. The receptors were sampled from a girl aged 2-9 years in good health and CMV-seronegative. CDR3s include the opening cysteine and the closing phenylalanine or tryptophan. D genes are given only for firm matches. Clone size is given for some rows only: seen once, a few or many times, or a class if the clone is expanded.

clone size: -
D gene: -
J gene: TRBJ2-7
V gene: TRBV29-1
CDR3 protein: CSVRDYEQYF
CDR3 DNA: TGCAGCGTTAGAGATTACGAGCAGTACTTC

clone size: once
D gene: -
J gene: TRBJ1-1
V gene: TRBV7-9
CDR3 protein: CSSSLRGTEAFF
CDR3 DNA: TGTTCCAGCAGCTTACGGGGGACTGAAGCTTTCTTT

clone size: -
D gene: -
J gene: TRBJ1-5
V gene: TRBV5-6
CDR3 protein: CASNPKGRGYCNQPQHF
CDR3 DNA: TGTGCCAGCAACCCCAAGGGCAGGGGATATTGCAATCAGCCCCAGCATTTT

clone size: -
D gene: TRBD2
J gene: TRBJ2-7
V gene: TRBV5-4
CDR3 protein: CASSSRLAGDEQYF
CDR3 DNA: TGTGCCAGCAGCTCCCGACTAGCGGGAGACGAGCAGTACTTC

clone size: -
D gene: -
J gene: TRBJ2-2
V gene: TRBV19
CDR3 protein: CASSIIGVATGELFF
CDR3 DNA: TGTGCCAGTAGTATCATAGGGGTGGCCACCGGGGAGCTGTTTTTT

clone size: -
D gene: TRBD2
J gene: TRBJ2-5
V gene: TRBV5-1
CDR3 protein: CASSRGLAAGETQYF
CDR3 DNA: TGCGCCAGCAGCCGAGGACTAGCGGCTGGAGAGACCCAGTACTTC

clone size: few
D gene: TRBD2
J gene: TRBJ2-1
V gene: TRBV7-7
CDR3 protein: CASSDGLARQFF
CDR3 DNA: TGTGCCAGCAGCGACGGACTAGCAAGGCAGTTCTTC

clone size: -
D gene: -
J gene: TRBJ1-1
V gene: TRBV19
CDR3 protein: CASKSRAMNTEAFF
CDR3 DNA: TGTGCCAGTAAATCCAGGGCAATGAACACTGAAGCTTTCTTT

clone size: -
D gene: -
J gene: TRBJ2-3
V gene: TRBV14
CDR3 protein: CASSQGGGRRADTQYF
CDR3 DNA: TGTGCCAGCAGCCAAGGAGGAGGGAGGAGGGCAGATACGCAGTATTTT

clone size: -
D gene: -
J gene: TRBJ1-1
V gene: TRBV25-1
CDR3 protein: CASSPPGTEAFF
CDR3 DNA: TGTGCCAGCAGCCCCCCGGGTACTGAAGCTTTCTTT

clone size: once
D gene: -
J gene: TRBJ1-1
V gene: TRBV12-5
CDR3 protein: CASGLGTVEAFF
CDR3 DNA: TGTGCTAGTGGTTTGGGGACAGTTGAAGCTTTCTTT

clone size: -
D gene: TRBD1
J gene: TRBJ2-1
V gene: TRBV6-1
CDR3 protein: CASSESLQGNEQFF
CDR3 DNA: TGTGCCAGCAGTGAATCCCTACAGGGGAATGAGCAGTTCTTC

clone size: -
D gene: -
J gene: TRBJ2-1
V gene: TRBV7-6
CDR3 protein: CASSLRGQNAYNEQFF
CDR3 DNA: TGTGCCAGCAGCTTACGCGGGCAGAATGCCTACAATGAGCAGTTCTTC

clone size: -
D gene: -
J gene: TRBJ1-3
V gene: TRBV11-2
CDR3 protein: CASSQTEYSGNTIYF
CDR3 DNA: TGTGCCAGCAGCCAAACAGAATACTCTGGAAACACCATATATTTT

clone size: -
D gene: -
J gene: TRBJ1-2
V gene: TRBV6-1
CDR3 protein: CASSERGSYGYTF
CDR3 DNA: TGTGCCAGCAGTGAGCGGGGGTCCTATGGCTACACCTTC

clone size: -
D gene: TRBD2
J gene: TRBJ2-5
V gene: TRBV5-1
CDR3 protein: CASSLVLAGQETQYF
CDR3 DNA: TGCGCCAGCAGCTTGGTCCTAGCGGGTCAAGAGACCCAGTACTTC

clone size: -
D gene: -
J gene: TRBJ1-5
V gene: TRBV7-9
CDR3 protein: CASSAGYQPQHF
CDR3 DNA: TGTGCCAGCAGCGCAGGGTATCAGCCCCAGCATTTT

clone size: -
D gene: -
J gene: TRBJ1-1
V gene: TRBV16
CDR3 protein: CASSRGNTEAFF
CDR3 DNA: TGTGCCAGCAGCCGAGGGAACACTGAAGCTTTCTTT

clone size: -
D gene: -
J gene: TRBJ2-7
V gene: TRBV5-4
CDR3 protein: CASSRRGVSYEQYF
CDR3 DNA: TGTGCCAGCAGCAGGCGGGGCGTCTCCTACGAGCAGTACTTC

clone size: few
D gene: TRBD1
J gene: TRBJ2-7
V gene: TRBV11-2
CDR3 protein: CASSFSGTGEYEQYF
CDR3 DNA: TGTGCCAGCAGCTTTTCCGGGACAGGGGAGTACGAGCAGTACTTC

clone size: -
D gene: TRBD2
J gene: TRBJ2-1
V gene: TRBV13
CDR3 protein: CASSLQLAGGNEQFF
CDR3 DNA: TGTGCCAGCAGCTTACAACTAGCGGGGGGCAATGAGCAGTTCTTC

clone size: -
D gene: -
J gene: TRBJ1-6
V gene: TRBV2
CDR3 protein: CASSEWEGGSPLHF
CDR3 DNA: TGTGCCAGCAGTGAGTGGGAGGGCGGTTCACCCCTCCACTTT

clone size: -
D gene: -
J gene: TRBJ1-1
V gene: TRBV30
CDR3 protein: CAWKVSIPNTEAFF
CDR3 DNA: TGTGCCTGGAAAGTCAGTATCCCGAACACTGAAGCTTTCTTT

clone size: -
D gene: TRBD2
J gene: TRBJ2-7
V gene: TRBV9
CDR3 protein: CASSVAGGGSYEQYF
CDR3 DNA: TGTGCCAGCAGCGTAGCGGGCGGGGGATCCTACGAGCAGTACTTC

clone size: -
D gene: -
J gene: TRBJ2-3
V gene: TRBV5-1
CDR3 protein: CASSLVAGNHADTQYF
CDR3 DNA: TGCGCCAGCAGCCTGGTCGCAGGCAATCACGCAGATACGCAGTATTTT

clone size: -
D gene: -
J gene: TRBJ1-4
V gene: TRBV27
CDR3 protein: CASSLFPGFNEKLFF
CDR3 DNA: TGTGCCAGCAGTTTATTTCCAGGTTTTAATGAAAAACTGTTTTTT

clone size: few
D gene: -
J gene: TRBJ1-4
V gene: TRBV4-1
CDR3 protein: CASSLGGRGASTNEKLFF
CDR3 DNA: TGCGCCAGCAGCCTTGGGGGACGGGGGGCTTCAACTAATGAAAAACTGTTTTTT

clone size: few
D gene: TRBD2
J gene: TRBJ2-2
V gene: TRBV5-1
CDR3 protein: CASSLARTSGSTGELFF
CDR3 DNA: TGCGCCAGCAGCTTGGCCAGGACTAGCGGCAGCACCGGGGAGCTGTTTTTT

clone size: -
D gene: -
J gene: TRBJ2-3
V gene: TRBV18
CDR3 protein: CASSPLNSPTDTQYF
CDR3 DNA: TGTGCCAGCTCACCACTGAACAGTCCCACAGATACGCAGTATTTT

clone size: few
D gene: -
J gene: TRBJ1-5
V gene: TRBV7-9
CDR3 protein: CASSLTGSQPQHF
CDR3 DNA: TGTGCCAGCAGCCTGACAGGTTCTCAGCCCCAGCATTTT

clone size: -
D gene: -
J gene: TRBJ2-1
V gene: TRBV7-9
CDR3 protein: CASSLEQDYNEQFF
CDR3 DNA: TGTGCCAGCAGCTTAGAACAGGACTACAATGAGCAGTTCTTC

clone size: once
D gene: TRBD1
J gene: TRBJ1-1
V gene: TRBV14
CDR3 protein: CASSQGPQGANTEAFF
CDR3 DNA: TGTGCCAGCAGCCAAGGACCCCAGGGGGCAAACACTGAAGCTTTCTTT

clone size: -
D gene: TRBD2
J gene: TRBJ2-1
V gene: TRBV13
CDR3 protein: CASSGRDNEQFF
CDR3 DNA: TGTGCCAGCAGCGGGAGGGACAATGAGCAGTTCTTC

clone size: once
D gene: -
J gene: TRBJ2-5
V gene: TRBV9
CDR3 protein: CASSVAPGVHQETQYF
CDR3 DNA: TGTGCCAGCAGCGTAGCCCCAGGGGTCCACCAAGAGACCCAGTACTTC

clone size: once
D gene: TRBD1
J gene: TRBJ1-3
V gene: TRBV6-5
CDR3 protein: CASSYGTGSSGNTIYF
CDR3 DNA: TGTGCCAGCAGTTACGGGACAGGGAGCTCTGGAAACACCATATATTTT

clone size: -
D gene: -
J gene: TRBJ1-2
V gene: TRBV15
CDR3 protein: CATSPLLTGQNYGYTF
CDR3 DNA: TGTGCCACCAGCCCCCTCCTTACAGGGCAGAACTATGGCTACACCTTC

clone size: -
D gene: TRBD1
J gene: TRBJ2-7
V gene: TRBV27
CDR3 protein: CASSLSRTGTYEQYF
CDR3 DNA: TGTGCCAGCAGTCTCTCTCGGACAGGAACCTACGAGCAGTACTTC

clone size: -
D gene: TRBD1
J gene: TRBJ1-2
V gene: TRBV27
CDR3 protein: CASSGQSQGAEGYTF
CDR3 DNA: TGTGCCAGCAGTGGGCAATCACAGGGGGCTGAGGGCTACACCTTC

clone size: -
D gene: -
J gene: TRBJ1-5
V gene: TRBV10-3
CDR3 protein: CAISEGTGNQPQHF
CDR3 DNA: TGTGCCATCAGTGAGGGTACGGGCAATCAGCCCCAGCATTTT

clone size: -
D gene: TRBD2
J gene: TRBJ2-7
V gene: TRBV19
CDR3 protein: CASSRDFLGLAGQIEQYF
CDR3 DNA: TGTGCCAGTAGTAGGGACTTCCTGGGACTAGCGGGTCAAATCGAGCAGTACTTC

clone size: -
D gene: -
J gene: TRBJ2-5
V gene: TRBV5-5
CDR3 protein: CASSLGRGRQETQYF
CDR3 DNA: TGTGCCAGCAGCTTGGGTCGGGGGAGGCAAGAGACCCAGTACTTC

clone size: -
D gene: -
J gene: TRBJ1-6
V gene: TRBV4-1
CDR3 protein: CASSQGHSNSPLHF
CDR3 DNA: TGCGCCAGCAGCCAAGGGCACAGTAATTCACCCCTCCACTTT

clone size: -
D gene: -
J gene: TRBJ2-2
V gene: TRBV4-1
CDR3 protein: CASSHTVTGFEVGGELFF
CDR3 DNA: TGCGCCAGCAGCCACACCGTAACAGGGTTTGAAGTTGGCGGGGAGCTGTTTTTT

clone size: -
D gene: -
J gene: TRBJ2-7
V gene: TRBV7-6
CDR3 protein: CASSTPREAGNLVYEQYF
CDR3 DNA: TGTGCCAGCAGCACTCCTAGGGAGGCGGGGAATTTAGTTTACGAGCAGTACTTC

clone size: -
D gene: -
J gene: TRBJ2-7
V gene: TRBV27
CDR3 protein: CASSLSGNLFYEQYF
CDR3 DNA: TGTGCCAGCAGTTTGTCGGGGAACCTATTTTACGAGCAGTACTTC

clone size: -
D gene: TRBD2
J gene: TRBJ2-5
V gene: TRBV7-6
CDR3 protein: CASSRASRLAGGRKAWETQYF
CDR3 DNA: TGTGCCAGCAGCCGAGCGAGCCGACTAGCGGGAGGGCGAAAGGCTTGGGAGACCCAGTACTTC

clone size: -
D gene: -
J gene: TRBJ2-1
V gene: TRBV7-3
CDR3 protein: CASSFNPGDEQFF
CDR3 DNA: TGTGCCAGCAGCTTTAACCCCGGGGATGAGCAGTTCTTC

clone size: -
D gene: -
J gene: TRBJ1-1
V gene: TRBV29-1
CDR3 protein: CSVLHPSGTEAFF
CDR3 DNA: TGCAGCGTCTTACATCCTTCGGGGACTGAAGCTTTCTTT

clone size: -
D gene: TRBD2
J gene: TRBJ2-7
V gene: TRBV7-3
CDR3 protein: CASSSSGGAGEQYF
CDR3 DNA: TGTGCCAGCAGCTCCAGCGGGGGGGCTGGCGAGCAGTACTTC

clone size: -
D gene: TRBD2
J gene: TRBJ2-5
V gene: TRBV6-5
CDR3 protein: CASSLRGSQETQYF
CDR3 DNA: TGTGCCAGCAGCCTGCGGGGGTCGCAAGAGACCCAGTACTTC

clone size: few
D gene: -
J gene: TRBJ2-5
V gene: TRBV18
CDR3 protein: CASSPIQGVAQETQYF
CDR3 DNA: TGTGCCAGCTCACCAATACAAGGGGTAGCCCAAGAGACCCAGTACTTC

clone size: -
D gene: TRBD1
J gene: TRBJ2-3
V gene: TRBV7-7
CDR3 protein: CASSPDRGNTQYF
CDR3 DNA: TGTGCCAGCAGCCCTGACAGGGGGAATACGCAGTATTTT

clone size: -
D gene: -
J gene: TRBJ1-1
V gene: TRBV14
CDR3 protein: CASSRGQNTEAFF
CDR3 DNA: TGTGCCAGCAGCCGAGGACAGAACACTGAAGCTTTCTTT

clone size: -
D gene: -
J gene: TRBJ1-2
V gene: TRBV29-1
CDR3 protein: CSALVQEQGHYGYTF
CDR3 DNA: TGCAGCGCGTTAGTCCAAGAACAGGGTCACTATGGCTACACCTTC

clone size: -
D gene: TRBD1
J gene: TRBJ1-1
V gene: TRBV6-1
CDR3 protein: CASSAAGGPEAFF
CDR3 DNA: TGTGCCAGCAGTGCTGCAGGGGGGCCTGAAGCTTTCTTT

clone size: -
D gene: -
J gene: TRBJ1-3
V gene: TRBV2
CDR3 protein: CASSTGIKSGNTIYF
CDR3 DNA: TGTGCCAGCAGTACAGGGATTAAGTCTGGAAACACCATATATTTT

clone size: -
D gene: -
J gene: TRBJ1-2
V gene: TRBV19
CDR3 protein: CASSPGGANYGYTF
CDR3 DNA: TGTGCCAGTAGCCCCGGGGGAGCTAACTATGGCTACACCTTC

clone size: -
D gene: -
J gene: TRBJ1-1
V gene: TRBV4-1
CDR3 protein: CASSQGPGTEAFF
CDR3 DNA: TGCGCCAGCAGCCAAGGGCCGGGCACTGAAGCTTTCTTT

clone size: -
D gene: TRBD2
J gene: TRBJ2-1
V gene: TRBV10-3
CDR3 protein: CAITTSGLREQFF
CDR3 DNA: TGTGCCATCACTACTAGCGGGCTCCGGGAGCAGTTCTTC